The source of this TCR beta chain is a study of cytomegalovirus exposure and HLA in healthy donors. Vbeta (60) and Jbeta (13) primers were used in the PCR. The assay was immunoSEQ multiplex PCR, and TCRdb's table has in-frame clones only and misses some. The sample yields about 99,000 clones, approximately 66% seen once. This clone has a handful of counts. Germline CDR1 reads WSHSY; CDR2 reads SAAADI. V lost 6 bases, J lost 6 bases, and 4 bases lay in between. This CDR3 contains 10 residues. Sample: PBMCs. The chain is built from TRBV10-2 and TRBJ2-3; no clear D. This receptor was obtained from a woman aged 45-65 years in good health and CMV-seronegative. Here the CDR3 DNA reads TGCGCCAGCAGCGGGGATACGCAGTATTTT. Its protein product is CASSGDTQYF.